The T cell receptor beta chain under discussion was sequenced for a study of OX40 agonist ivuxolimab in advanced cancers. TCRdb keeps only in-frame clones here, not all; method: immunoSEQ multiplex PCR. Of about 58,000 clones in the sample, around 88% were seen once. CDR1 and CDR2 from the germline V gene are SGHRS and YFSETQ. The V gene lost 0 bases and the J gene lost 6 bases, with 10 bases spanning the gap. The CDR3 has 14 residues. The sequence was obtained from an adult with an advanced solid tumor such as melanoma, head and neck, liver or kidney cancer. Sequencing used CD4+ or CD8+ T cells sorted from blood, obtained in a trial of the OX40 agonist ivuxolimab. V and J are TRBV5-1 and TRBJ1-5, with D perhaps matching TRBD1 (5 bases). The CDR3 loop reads CASSLGPTGQPQHF. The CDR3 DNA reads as TGCGCCAGCAGCTTGGGACCCACAGGTCAGCCCCAGCATTTT.